The 20 T cell receptor beta chains given below trace back to one sample, sequenced in a study of regulatory T cells in long-lasting Graves disease. Time point noted: persistent/refractory GD, antithyroid drugs over 5 years with positive TRAb. Construction of the TCR library relied on RNA isolated from PBMCs. With iRepertoire HTBI primers and Arm-PCR of CDR3 regions, TCR beta libraries were built. TCRdb processed the multiplex PCR reads anew with MiXCR; each CDR3 protein has one entry. The sample shows approximately 400,000 distinct CDR3 sequences, less than 25% of them seen only once. The source was peripheral blood mononuclear cells (PBMCs), collected when the disease was refractory, from a patient treated with antithyroid drugs. The receptors come from a female donor with Graves disease.

Details on this clonotype: This is likely a read error, given that the CDR3 carries no conserved phenylalanine or tryptophan at its end. The chain joins TRBV28 to TRBJ2-7, with D possibly matching TRBD2 (6 bases). This CDR3 comprises 17 residues. From germline, CDR1 is MDHEN and CDR2 SYDVKM. V was pared by 3 bases and J by 0 bases, with 18 bases between. CDR3 region: CASSFGIADLSSYEQYS. The DNA of the CDR3 is TGTGCCAGCAGTTTTGGGATAGCGGACCTTAGCTCCTACGAGCAGTACTCC.

The chain uses TRBV6-2 or TRBV6-3 and TRBJ2-7; possibly TRBD1 for D (5 bases). This CDR3 is built from 13 residues. V was pared by 4 bases and J by 3 bases, with 10 bases between. Germline values: CDR1 MNHEY, CDR2 SVGEGT. CDR3 loop: CASSFKGNYEQYF. CDR3 DNA: TGTGCCAGCAGTTTCAAGGGGAACTACGAGCAGTACTTC.

This clonotype turned up a few times. The chain joins TRBV29-1 to TRBJ2-5; TRBD2 might be the D (6 bases). Between the trimmed V and J ends, which lost 0 bases and 5 bases, there was a span of 7 bases. The CDR3 totals 12 residues. Germline CDR1 is SQVTM and CDR2 is ANQGSEA. In DNA, the CDR3 is TGCAGCGTTGAAGACGGGGGTGAGACCCAGTACTTC. Its translation: CSVEDGGETQYF. The variable domain in full, with the rest retrieved from reference TRBV29-1 and TRBJ2-5, is SAVISQKPSRDICQRGTSLTIQCQVDSQVTMMFWYRQQPGQSLTLIATANQGSEATYESGFVIDKFPISRPNLTFSTLTVSNMSPEDSSIYLCSVEDGGETQYFGPGTRLLVL.

Ten or more counts support this clonotype. V usage is TRBV10-2 and J usage is TRBJ1-5; D call uncertain. Germline lookup yields CDR1 WSHSY and CDR2 SAAADI. The CDR3 totals 13 residues. Deletions cut 2 bases from V and 7 bases from J, with 9 bases between. The CDR3 region has the DNA TGCGCCAGCAGTGAGGGCCCCAACCAGCCCCAGCATTTT. Translating it yields CASSEGPNQPQHF.

In DNA, the CDR3 is TGCAGCGCCGGGGGGCGGGGAGGCCTCTACGAGCAGTACTTC. This sequence encodes CSAGGRGGLYEQYF. This chain links TRBV29-1 with TRBJ2-7, with a tentative D call TRBD2 (7 bases). CDR3 length: 14 residues. Germline CDR1 is SQVTM and CDR2 is ANQGSEA. V was pared by 7 bases and J by 3 bases, with 19 bases between.

This clonotype was seen only a few times. The V and J genes are TRBV12-3 or TRBV12-4 and TRBJ2-7; 7 positions agree with TRBD2. The CDR3 extends over 16 amino acids. Trimming at V came to 4 bases and at J to 6 bases, leaving 15 bases not matched to a gene. The CDR3 loop is CASSSRSSGKASEQYF. The CDR3 coding sequence is TGTGCCAGCAGTTCACGATCCAGCGGGAAGGCCAGCGAGCAGTACTTC.

The chain combines TRBV7-2 with TRBJ2-5; D is possibly TRBD1 (6 bases). The germline V gene encodes CDR1 SGHTA and CDR2 FQGNSA. This CDR3 comprises 14 residues. Between the trimmed V and J ends, which lost 8 bases and 2 bases, there was a span of 15 bases. CDR3 bases: TGTGCCAGCGGCCTCTCCACAGGGCAAGAGACCCAGTACTTC. It codes for CASGLSTGQETQYF. The full variable domain, with the rest looked up from reference TRBV7-2 and TRBJ2-5, is GAGVSQSPSNKVTEKGKDVELRCDPISGHTALYWYRQSLGQGLEFLIYFQGNSAPDKSGLPSDRFSAERTGGSVSTLTIQRTQQEDSAVYLCASGLSTGQETQYFGPGTRLLVL.

This clonotype was counted many times. This sequence joins TRBV28 and TRBJ2-5; a weak D match, TRBD2 (6 bases). Germline CDR1 is MDHEN and CDR2 is SYDVKM. Deletions cut 4 bases from V and 4 bases from J, with 16 bases between. The CDR3 runs 15 residues. The CDR3 loop reads CASSSGTLEVETQYF. DNA for the CDR3: TGTGCCAGCAGTTCCGGGACTCTGGAAGTAGAGACCCAGTACTTC.

This clonotype turned up a few times. The V call is TRBV30, the J call TRBJ1-2, with TRBD1 identical over 7 bases. Germline lookup yields CDR1 GTSNPN and CDR2 SVGIG (reference sequence). J lost 2 bases, V lost 1 base, and 4 bases had no gene match. CDR3 size: 14 residues. CDR3 bases: TGTGCCTGGAGTGGACAGGGTGAAAACTATGGCTACACCTTC. It encodes CAWSGQGENYGYTF.

For this clonotype: A read error is possible here, since a much larger clone lies one base away. J is TRBJ1-2 and V is TRBV27; D might be TRBD1 (6 bases). The germline V gene encodes CDR1 MNHEY and CDR2 SMNVEV (reference sequence). This CDR3 has 13 amino acids. V lost 5 bases, J lost 8 bases, and 15 bases lay in between. The CDR3 protein is CASSPFRGGGYTF. Written as DNA, the CDR3 is TGTGCCAGCAGTCCCTTCAGGGGAGGCGGCTACACCTTC.

This clonotype was observed a few times. The chain links TRBV5-1 to TRBJ2-5, with TRBD1 matching 7 bases. Germline V gene lookup returns CDR1 SGHRS and CDR2 YFSETQ. The CDR3 is made up of 13 amino acids. V trimming: 7 bases; J trimming: 2 bases; junction bases outside the gene matches: 5. The CDR3 sequence: CASQGQIQETQYF. Written as DNA, the CDR3 is TGCGCCAGCCAGGGACAGATTCAAGAGACCCAGTACTTC.

This clonotype was seen a handful of times. The chain links TRBV19 to TRBJ1-2, with TRBD1 identical over 7 bases. From germline, CDR1 is LNHDA and CDR2 SQIVND (reference sequence). This CDR3 is 13 amino acids long. V trimming: 5 bases; J trimming: 2 bases; junction bases outside the gene matches: 2. The CDR3 DNA is TGTGCCAGTAGTGCGACAGGGAACTATGGCTACACCTTC. Amino acid sequence: CASSATGNYGYTF.

This clonotype was counted many times. The CDR3 nucleotides read TGTGCCAGCAGGAACCGGGACAGGGTCGATGGCTACACCTTC. It codes for CASRNRDRVDGYTF. This chain joins TRBV6-1 and TRBJ1-2; 9 bases match TRBD1. Germline V gene lookup returns CDR1 MNHNS and CDR2 SASEGT. CDR3 length: 14 residues. Trimming took 6 bases from V and 6 from J; bases not matched to a gene: 8.

CDR3 in amino acids: CASSIPSGDSGELFF. CDR3 nucleotide sequence: TGTGCCAGTAGTATACCCTCCGGGGATTCCGGGGAGCTGTTTTTT. The J gene is TRBJ2-2, the V gene TRBV19, with a tentative D call TRBD2 (5 bases). V lost 2 bases and J lost 6, with 13 bases in between. The germline V gene encodes CDR1 LNHDA and CDR2 SQIVND (reference sequence). The CDR3 loop spans 15 amino acids.

This clonotype was detected many times. The rearrangement links TRBV6-5 to TRBJ1-5; 9 nucleotides agree with TRBD1. Germline V gene lookup returns CDR1 MNHEY and CDR2 SVGAGI. The CDR3 is made up of 14 amino acids. V dropped 4 bases and J dropped 6; count of bases not matched to a gene: 4. The CDR3, as DNA: TGTGCCAGCAGTTGGGGACAGGGAGGTCAGCCCCAGCATTTT. Its translation: CASSWGQGGQPQHF.

This clonotype was observed at least ten times. V is TRBV11-2 and J is TRBJ2-5; D possibly corresponds to TRBD1 (6 bases). The CDR3 is 14 residues long. Trimming cost V 7 bases and J 2 bases, with 14 bases left between them. Germline lookup yields CDR1 SGHAT and CDR2 FQNNGV. CDR3 nucleotide sequence: TGTGCCAGCACCCGAACAGGGCTTCAAGAGACCCAGTACTTC. This translates into CASTRTGLQETQYF.

This clonotype was found many times. The DNA for the CDR3 is TGTGCCAGCACCATAGGGAGCACGAGCAATCAGCCCCAGCATTTT. It translates to CASTIGSTSNQPQHF. This chain uses TRBV12-3 or TRBV12-4 with TRBJ1-5; D remains ambiguous. Trimming removed 7 bases at V and 1 base at J, with 14 bases between. The length of the CDR3 is 15 residues.

The J gene is TRBJ1-1, the V gene TRBV29-1; weak D call: TRBD1 (6 bases). Deletions cut 6 bases from V and 3 bases from J, with 20 bases between. Germline V gives CDR1 SQVTM, CDR2 ANQGSEA. This CDR3 is built from 15 residues. In nucleotides, the CDR3 is TGCAGCGTCGGAAAGACAGGTCGTGGGGACACTGAAGCTTTCTTT. Translation gives CSVGKTGRGDTEAFF.

This clonotype was detected many times. This chain uses TRBV12-3 or TRBV12-4 with TRBJ1-6, with D possibly matching TRBD1 (6 bases). The CDR3 has 13 residues. V shed 4 bases and J shed 9 bases, with 10 bases lying between them. The chain's CDR3 is CASSSQGLSPLHF. In DNA form, the CDR3 reads TGTGCCAGCAGTTCACAGGGACTTTCACCCCTCCACTTT.

This clonotype was detected only a few times. The gene calls are TRBV29-1 and TRBJ1-4; 7 bases map to TRBD1. This CDR3 spans 17 amino acids. CDR1 SQVTM and CDR2 ANQGSEA come from the germline V gene. V lost 7 bases to trimming and J lost 0 bases; unmatched junction nucleotides: 14. CDR3 DNA sequence: TGCAGCGCGTTAATCCCGACAGGGACAGCAACTAATGAAAAACTGTTTTTT. This gives the protein CSALIPTGTATNEKLFF.